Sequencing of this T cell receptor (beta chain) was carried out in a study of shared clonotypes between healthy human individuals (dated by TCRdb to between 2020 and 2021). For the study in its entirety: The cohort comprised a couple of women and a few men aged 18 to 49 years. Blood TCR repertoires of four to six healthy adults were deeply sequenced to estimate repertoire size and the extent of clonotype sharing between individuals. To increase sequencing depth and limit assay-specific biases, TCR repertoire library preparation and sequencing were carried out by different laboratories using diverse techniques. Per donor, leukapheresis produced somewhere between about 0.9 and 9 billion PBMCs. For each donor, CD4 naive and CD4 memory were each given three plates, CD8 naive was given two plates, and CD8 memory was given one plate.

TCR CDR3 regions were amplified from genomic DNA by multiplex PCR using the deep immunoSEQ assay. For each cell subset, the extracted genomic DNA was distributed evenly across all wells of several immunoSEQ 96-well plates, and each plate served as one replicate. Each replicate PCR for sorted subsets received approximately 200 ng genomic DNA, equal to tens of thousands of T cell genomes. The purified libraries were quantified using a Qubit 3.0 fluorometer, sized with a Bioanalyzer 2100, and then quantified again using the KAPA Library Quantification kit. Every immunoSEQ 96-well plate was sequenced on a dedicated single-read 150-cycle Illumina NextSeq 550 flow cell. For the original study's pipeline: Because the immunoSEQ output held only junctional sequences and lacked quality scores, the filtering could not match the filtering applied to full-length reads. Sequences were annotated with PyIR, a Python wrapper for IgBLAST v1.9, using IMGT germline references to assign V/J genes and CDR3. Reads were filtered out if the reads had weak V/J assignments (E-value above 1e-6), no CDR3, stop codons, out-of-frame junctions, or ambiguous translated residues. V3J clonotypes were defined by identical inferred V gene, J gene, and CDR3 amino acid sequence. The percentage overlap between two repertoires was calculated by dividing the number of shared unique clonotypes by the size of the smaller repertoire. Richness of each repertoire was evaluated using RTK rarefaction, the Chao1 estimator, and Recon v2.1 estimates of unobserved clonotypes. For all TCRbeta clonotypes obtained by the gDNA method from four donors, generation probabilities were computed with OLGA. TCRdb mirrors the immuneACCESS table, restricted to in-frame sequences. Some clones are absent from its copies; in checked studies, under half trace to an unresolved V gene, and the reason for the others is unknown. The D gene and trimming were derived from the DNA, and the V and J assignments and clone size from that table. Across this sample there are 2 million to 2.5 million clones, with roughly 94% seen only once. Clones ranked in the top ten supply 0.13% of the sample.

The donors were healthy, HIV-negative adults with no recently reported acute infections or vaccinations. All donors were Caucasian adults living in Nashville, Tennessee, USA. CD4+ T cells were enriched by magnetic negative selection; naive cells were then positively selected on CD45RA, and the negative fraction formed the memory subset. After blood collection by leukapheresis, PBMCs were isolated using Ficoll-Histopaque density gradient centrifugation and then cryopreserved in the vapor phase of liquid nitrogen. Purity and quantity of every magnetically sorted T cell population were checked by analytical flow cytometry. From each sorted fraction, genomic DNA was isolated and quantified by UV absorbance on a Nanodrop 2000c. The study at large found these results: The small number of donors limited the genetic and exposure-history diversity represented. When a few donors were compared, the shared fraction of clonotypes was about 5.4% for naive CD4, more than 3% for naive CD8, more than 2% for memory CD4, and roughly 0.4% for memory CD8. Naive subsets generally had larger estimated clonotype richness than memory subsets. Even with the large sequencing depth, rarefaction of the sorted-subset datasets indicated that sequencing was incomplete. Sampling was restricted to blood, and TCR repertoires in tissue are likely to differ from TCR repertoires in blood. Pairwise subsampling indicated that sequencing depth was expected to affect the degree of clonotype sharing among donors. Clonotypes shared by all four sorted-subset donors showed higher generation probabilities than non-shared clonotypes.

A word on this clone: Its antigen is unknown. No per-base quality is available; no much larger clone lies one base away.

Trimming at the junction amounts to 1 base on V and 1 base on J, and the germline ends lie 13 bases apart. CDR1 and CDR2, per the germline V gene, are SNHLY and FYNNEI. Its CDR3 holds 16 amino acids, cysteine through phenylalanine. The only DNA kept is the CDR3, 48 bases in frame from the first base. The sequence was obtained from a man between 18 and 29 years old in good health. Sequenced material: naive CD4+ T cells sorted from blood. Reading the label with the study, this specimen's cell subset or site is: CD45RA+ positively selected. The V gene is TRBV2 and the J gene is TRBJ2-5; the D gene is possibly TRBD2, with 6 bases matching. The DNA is TGTGCCAGCAGTGAAGTTAAGGGACTGATCCAAGAGACCCAGTACTTC. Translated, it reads CASSEVKGLIQETQYF.